Sequencing of this TCR beta chain was carried out in a study of Ad26.COV2.S vaccination and SARS-CoV-2 variants. Study findings and constraints: Breadth, reportedly substantial, characterized the spike-specific CD8+ and CD4+ T cell responses after vaccination. There was a possibility that the TCR breadth and depth analyses underestimated total T cell responses. Higher spike-specific TCR breadth was found in vaccine recipients than in placebo recipients.

The repertoire was sequenced with immunoSEQ multiplex PCR; TCRdb's copy has only in-frame clones and lacks some. The repertoire includes some 500,000 clones, 89% of them detected once, and roughly 2.5% sits in the top ten. This sample's treatment: about 20 received Ad26.COV2.S at low or high dose, single or two shots; several received placebo; per-sample allocation not given. It was on day 63 after the first vaccine or placebo injection that samples were taken. Trimming left V 3 bases short and J 6 bases short, with 12 bases between. Looked up from germline, CDR1 is SGHRS and CDR2 is YFSETQ. The CDR3 is 13 residues long. With regard to this clone: Its antigen is not identified.

V usage is TRBV5-1 and J usage is TRBJ1-1, with unresolved D. Source: peripheral blood, taken in a trial of Ad26.COV2.S vaccine versus placebo. This clonotype was obtained from a person between 18 and 60 years old who received the Ad26.COV2.S COVID-19 vaccine or a placebo. DNA for the CDR3: TGCGCCAGCAGCTCCCAGATCCGGGCTGAAGCTTTCTTT. Translation gives CASSSQIRAEAFF.